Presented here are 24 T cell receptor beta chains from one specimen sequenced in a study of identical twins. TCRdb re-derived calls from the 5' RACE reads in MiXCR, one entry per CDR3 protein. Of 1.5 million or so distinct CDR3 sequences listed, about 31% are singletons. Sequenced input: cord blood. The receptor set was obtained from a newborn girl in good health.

The chain's CDR3 is CASSQPGTGLREQYF. The CDR3 DNA sequence: TGTGCCAGCAGCCAACCCGGGACAGGGCTCCGCGAGCAGTACTTC. The V and J genes are TRBV3-1 and TRBJ2-7; 9 bases match TRBD1. The CDR3 totals 15 residues. Germline trimming cut 2 bases from V and 6 bases from J; bases unmatched to any gene: 8. CDR1 is LGHDT, CDR2 YNNKEL, per germline (reference sequence).

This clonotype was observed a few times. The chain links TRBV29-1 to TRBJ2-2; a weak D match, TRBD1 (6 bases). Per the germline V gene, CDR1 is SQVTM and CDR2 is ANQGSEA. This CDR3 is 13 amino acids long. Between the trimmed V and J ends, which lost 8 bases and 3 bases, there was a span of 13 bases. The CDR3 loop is CSTGGLDTGELFF. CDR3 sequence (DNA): TGCAGCACTGGGGGCCTGGACACCGGGGAGCTGTTTTTT.

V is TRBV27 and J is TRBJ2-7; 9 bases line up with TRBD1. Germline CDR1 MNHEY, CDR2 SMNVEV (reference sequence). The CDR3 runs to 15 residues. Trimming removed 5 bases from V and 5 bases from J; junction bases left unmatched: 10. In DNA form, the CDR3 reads TGTGCCAGCAGTCTCCGGACAGGGGAAAGGAACGAGCAGTACTTC. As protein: CASSLRTGERNEQYF.

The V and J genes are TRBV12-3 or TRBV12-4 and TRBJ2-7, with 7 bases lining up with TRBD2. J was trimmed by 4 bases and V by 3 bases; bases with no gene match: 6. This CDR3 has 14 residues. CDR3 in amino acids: CASSLGLFGYEQYF. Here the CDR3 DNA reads TGTGCCAGCAGTTTGGGACTATTCGGGTACGAGCAGTACTTC.

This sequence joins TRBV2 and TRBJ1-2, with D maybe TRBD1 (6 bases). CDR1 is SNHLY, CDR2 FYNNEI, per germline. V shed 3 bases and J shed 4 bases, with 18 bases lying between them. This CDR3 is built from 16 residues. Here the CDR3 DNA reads TGTGCCAGCAGTGACCTTCGTGGCAGGGGCGGCTATGGCTACACCTTC. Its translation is CASSDLRGRGGYGYTF.

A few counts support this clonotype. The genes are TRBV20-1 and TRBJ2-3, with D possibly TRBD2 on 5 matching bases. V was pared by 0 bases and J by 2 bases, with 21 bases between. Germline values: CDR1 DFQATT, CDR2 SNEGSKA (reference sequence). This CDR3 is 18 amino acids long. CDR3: CSARDRLRLAKTTDTQYF. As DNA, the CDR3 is TGCAGTGCTAGAGATCGTCTTAGGCTAGCAAAAACCACAGATACGCAGTATTTT.

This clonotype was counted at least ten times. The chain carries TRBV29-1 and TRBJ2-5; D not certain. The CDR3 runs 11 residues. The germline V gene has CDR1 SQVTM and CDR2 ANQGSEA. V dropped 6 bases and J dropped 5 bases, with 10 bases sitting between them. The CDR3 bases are TGCAGCGTCCTACTGACGGAGACCCAGTACTTC. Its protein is CSVLLTETQYF.

The CDR3 DNA is TGTGCCAGCAGAGACAGGGTTCAATATGAGCAGTTCTTC. Protein product: CASRDRVQYEQFF. The chain employs TRBV27 and TRBJ2-1; TRBD1 matches 7 bases. Germline CDR1 reads MNHEY; CDR2 reads SMNVEV (reference sequence). CDR3 size: 13 residues. The junction had 7 bases not matched to a gene; V was cut back by 6 bases and J by 8 bases.

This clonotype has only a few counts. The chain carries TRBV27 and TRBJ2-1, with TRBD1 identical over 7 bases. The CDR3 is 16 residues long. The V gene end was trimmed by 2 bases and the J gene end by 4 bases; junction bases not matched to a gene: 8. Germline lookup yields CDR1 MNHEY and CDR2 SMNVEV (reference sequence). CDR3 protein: CASSLERDSKYNEQFF. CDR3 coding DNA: TGTGCCAGCAGTTTAGAAAGGGACAGTAAATACAATGAGCAGTTCTTC.

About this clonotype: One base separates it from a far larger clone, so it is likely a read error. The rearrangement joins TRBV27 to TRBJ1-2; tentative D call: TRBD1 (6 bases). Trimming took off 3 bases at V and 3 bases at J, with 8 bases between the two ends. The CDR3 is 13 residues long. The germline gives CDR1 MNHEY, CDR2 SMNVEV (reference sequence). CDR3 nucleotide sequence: TGTGCCAGCAGTTTCACAGGGCACTATGGCTACACCTTC. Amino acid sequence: CASSFTGHYGYTF.

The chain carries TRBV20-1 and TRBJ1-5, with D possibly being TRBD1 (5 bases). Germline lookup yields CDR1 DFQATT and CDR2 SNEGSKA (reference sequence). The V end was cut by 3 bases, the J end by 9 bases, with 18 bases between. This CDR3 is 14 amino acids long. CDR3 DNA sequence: TGCAGTGCTAGTAGAACAGGATGGGCGCGGCCCCAGCATTTT. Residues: CSASRTGWARPQHF.

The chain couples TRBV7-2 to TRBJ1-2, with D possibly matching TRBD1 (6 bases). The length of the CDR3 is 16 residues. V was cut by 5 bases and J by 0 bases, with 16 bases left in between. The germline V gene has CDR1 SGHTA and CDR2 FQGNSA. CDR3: CASSPDSGMTNYGYTF. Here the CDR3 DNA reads TGTGCCAGCAGCCCGGACAGCGGAATGACTAACTATGGCTACACCTTC.

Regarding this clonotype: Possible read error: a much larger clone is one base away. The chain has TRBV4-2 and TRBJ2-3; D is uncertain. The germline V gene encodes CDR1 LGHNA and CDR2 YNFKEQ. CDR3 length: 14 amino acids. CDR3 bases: TGTGCCAGCAGCCAAGTGCTGGGCACAGATATGCAGTATTTT. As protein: CASSQVLGTDMQYF.

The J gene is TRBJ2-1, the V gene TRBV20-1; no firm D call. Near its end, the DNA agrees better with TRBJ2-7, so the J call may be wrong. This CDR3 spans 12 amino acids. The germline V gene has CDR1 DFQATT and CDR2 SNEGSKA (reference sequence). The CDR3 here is CLVWRSYNEQYF. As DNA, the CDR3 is TGCCTGGTGTGGCGGAGCTACAATGAGCAGTACTTC.

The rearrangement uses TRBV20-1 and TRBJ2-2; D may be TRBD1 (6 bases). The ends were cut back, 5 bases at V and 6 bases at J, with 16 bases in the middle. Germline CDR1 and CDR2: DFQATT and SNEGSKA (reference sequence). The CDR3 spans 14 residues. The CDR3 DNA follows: TGCAGTGCTCCTGCCAGGGGCTTTGCCGGGGAGCTGTTTTTT. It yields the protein CSAPARGFAGELFF.

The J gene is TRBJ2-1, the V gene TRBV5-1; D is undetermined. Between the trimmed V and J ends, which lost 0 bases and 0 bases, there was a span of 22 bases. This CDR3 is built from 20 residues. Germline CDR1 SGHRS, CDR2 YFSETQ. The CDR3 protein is CASSLGRLYSPTISYNEQFF. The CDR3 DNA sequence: TGCGCCAGCAGCTTGGGGCGGCTCTATAGCCCTACTATCTCCTACAATGAGCAGTTCTTC.

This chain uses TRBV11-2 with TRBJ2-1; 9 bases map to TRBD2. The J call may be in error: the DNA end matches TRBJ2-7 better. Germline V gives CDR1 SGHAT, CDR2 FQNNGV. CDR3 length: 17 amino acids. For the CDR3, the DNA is TGTGCCAGCAGCTTAGCGGGGGCGCGGGGGGGTTACAATGAGCAGTACTTC. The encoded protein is CASSLAGARGGYNEQYF.

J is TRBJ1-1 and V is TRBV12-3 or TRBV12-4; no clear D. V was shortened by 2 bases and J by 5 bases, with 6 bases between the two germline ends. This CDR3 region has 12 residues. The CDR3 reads CASSLQMTEAFF. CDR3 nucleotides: TGTGCCAGCAGTTTACAGATGACTGAAGCTTTCTTT.

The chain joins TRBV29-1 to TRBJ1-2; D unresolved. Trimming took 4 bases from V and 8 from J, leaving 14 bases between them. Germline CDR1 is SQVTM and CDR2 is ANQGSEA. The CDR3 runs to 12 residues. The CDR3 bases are TGCAGCGTTGTCAACAGTAGAAGGGGCTACACCTTC. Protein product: CSVVNSRRGYTF.

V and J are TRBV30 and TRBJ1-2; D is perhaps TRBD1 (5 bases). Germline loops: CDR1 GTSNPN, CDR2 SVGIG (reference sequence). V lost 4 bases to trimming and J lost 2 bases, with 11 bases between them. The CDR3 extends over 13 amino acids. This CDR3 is CAWTSAGNYGYTF. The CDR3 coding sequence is TGTGCCTGGACCAGTGCAGGGAACTATGGCTACACCTTC. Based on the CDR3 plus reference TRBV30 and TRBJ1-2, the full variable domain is SQTIHQWPATLVQPVGSPLSLECTVEGTSNPNLYWYRQAAGRGLQLLFYSVGIGQISSEVPQNLSASRPQDRQFILSSKKLLLSDSGFYLCAWTSAGNYGYTFGSGTRLTVV.

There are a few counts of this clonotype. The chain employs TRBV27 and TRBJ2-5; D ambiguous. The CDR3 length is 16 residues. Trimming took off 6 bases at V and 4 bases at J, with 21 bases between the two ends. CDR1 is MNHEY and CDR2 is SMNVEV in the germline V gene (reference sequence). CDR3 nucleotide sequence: TGTGCCAGCAGCCCCTACCTCCCCTCGGATCTAGAGACCCAGTACTTC. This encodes CASSPYLPSDLETQYF.

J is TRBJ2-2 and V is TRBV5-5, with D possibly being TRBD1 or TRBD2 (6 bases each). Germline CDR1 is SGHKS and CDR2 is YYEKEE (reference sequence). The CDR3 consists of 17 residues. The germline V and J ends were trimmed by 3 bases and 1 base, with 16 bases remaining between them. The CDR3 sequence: CASSSVGGRRNTGELFF. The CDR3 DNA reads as TGTGCCAGCAGCTCGGTCGGGGGCCGTAGGAACACCGGGGAGCTGTTTTTT.

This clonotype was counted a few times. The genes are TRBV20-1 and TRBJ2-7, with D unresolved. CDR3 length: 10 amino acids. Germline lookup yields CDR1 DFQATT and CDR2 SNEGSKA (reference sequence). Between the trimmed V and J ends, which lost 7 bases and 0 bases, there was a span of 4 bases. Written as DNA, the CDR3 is TGCAGTGGGAGCTCCTACGAGCAGTACTTC. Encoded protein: CSGSSYEQYF.

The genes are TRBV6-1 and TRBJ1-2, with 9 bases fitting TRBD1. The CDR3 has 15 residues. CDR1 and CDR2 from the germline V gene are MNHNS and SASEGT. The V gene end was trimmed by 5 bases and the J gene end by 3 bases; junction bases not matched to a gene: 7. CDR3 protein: CASSLTGGGDYGYTF. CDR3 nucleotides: TGTGCCAGCAGTCTGACAGGGGGGGGAGACTATGGCTACACCTTC.